The 32 T cell receptor beta chains below were found in one sample sequenced in a study of T-cell reconstitution after alpha-beta-depleted transplantation in children. Library preparation (for TCRbeta) was performed with unique molecular identifiers. One entry per CDR3 protein results from TCRdb running MiXCR on the PCR reads. The table has 200,000 to 250,000 distinct CDR3 sequences, 11% seen once. Sequenced material: PBMCs, taken before TCRalphabeta/CD19-depleted stem cell transplant. The receptors stem from a child less than two years old with acute myeloid leukemia, due to receive a stem cell transplant.

This clonotype has at least ten counts. The V call is TRBV2, the J call TRBJ2-7, with D perhaps matching TRBD1 (5 bases). Germline V CDR1 and CDR2: SNHLY, FYNNEI. Trimming shortened V by 3 bases and J by 5 bases, and 11 bases separated the two germline ends. The CDR3 loop spans 13 amino acids. The CDR3 region is CASSDGWGDEQYF. The CDR3 bases are TGTGCCAGCAGTGACGGCTGGGGCGACGAGCAGTACTTC.

This clonotype was observed many times. The rearrangement joins TRBV3-1 to TRBJ2-7; TRBD2 is a possible D gene (6 bases). The CDR3 is made up of 17 amino acids. Trimming took 8 bases from V and 0 from J, leaving 23 bases between them. Germline lookup yields CDR1 LGHDT and CDR2 YNNKEL (reference sequence). The CDR3 loop is CASPKWGSGGFSYEQYF. In DNA form, the CDR3 reads TGTGCCAGCCCAAAATGGGGTTCCGGGGGATTCTCCTACGAGCAGTACTTC.

This clonotype showed up many times. The J gene is TRBJ1-1, the V gene TRBV29-1; no reliable D call. There are 13 residues in the CDR3. Trimming pared 4 bases from V and 4 bases from J, leaving 13 bases between. Germline assignment: CDR1 SQVTM and CDR2 ANQGSEA. The CDR3 loop reads CSVGLPLGTEAFF. CDR3 in DNA: TGCAGCGTTGGGCTACCTTTGGGCACTGAAGCTTTCTTT.

This clonotype came up a few times. The V gene is TRBV2, the J gene TRBJ1-6, with 8 nucleotides matching TRBD1. Losses at the gene ends were 6 bases for V and 7 bases for J; bases not matched to a gene: 5. CDR1 and CDR2 from the germline V gene are SNHLY and FYNNEI. This CDR3 is built from 14 residues. The CDR3 is CASRDGQGNSPLHF. CDR3 nucleotides: TGTGCCAGCAGGGACGGACAGGGAAATTCACCCCTCCACTTT.

This clonotype has at least ten counts. The chain recombines TRBV6-5 with TRBJ1-5; TRBD1 might be the D (6 bases). The CDR3 sequence is 12 residues long. Deletions cut 9 bases from V and 9 bases from J, with 15 bases between. The germline V gene encodes CDR1 MNHEY and CDR2 SVGAGI. CDR3 amino acids: CASHTGIGPQHF. In DNA form, the CDR3 reads TGTGCCAGTCATACAGGGATTGGGCCCCAGCATTTT.

At least ten counts were recorded for this clonotype. This rearrangement joins TRBV11-2 to TRBJ2-7; the match to TRBD1 covers 9 bases. Germline CDR1 is SGHAT and CDR2 is FQNNGV. The CDR3 spans 17 residues. With V trimmed by 0 bases and J by 4 bases, 10 bases remained unmatched. The CDR3 DNA sequence: TGTGCCAGCAGCTTAGATAGGGGACAGGGCCTCCTTTACGAGCAGTACTTC. This encodes CASSLDRGQGLLYEQYF.

Worth noting for this clonotype: This may stem from a read error, because a much larger clone lies one nucleotide away. The chain recombines TRBV6-5 with TRBJ2-1, with D possibly matching TRBD2 (5 bases). Germline V gene data show CDR1 as MNHEY and CDR2 as SVGAGI. The CDR3 spans 15 residues. With 2 bases removed from V and 6 bases from J, the gap between germline ends came to 14 bases. CDR3 sequence (DNA): TGTGCCAGCAGTTACGGAAGACTAATGCGCAATGAGCAGTTCTTC. Translated, it gives CASSYGRLMRNEQFF.

This clonotype was recorded a few times. The rearrangement joins TRBV7-8 to TRBJ2-3, with 7 positions matching TRBD2. The germline V gene has CDR1 SGHVS and CDR2 FQNEAQ. Germline trimming cut 5 bases from V and 5 bases from J; bases unmatched to any gene: 7. The CDR3 contains 14 residues. CDR3 in amino acids: CASSPRVAGDTQYF. CDR3 nucleotide sequence: TGTGCCAGCAGCCCCCGGGTAGCGGGAGATACGCAGTATTTT.

This clonotype has at least ten counts. The CDR3 region is CATSASGRSNTGELFF. For the CDR3, the DNA is TGTGCCACCAGTGCGAGCGGGAGGTCGAACACCGGGGAGCTGTTTTTT. This sequence joins TRBV24-1 and TRBJ2-2, with 9 bases that match TRBD2. The J segment lost 0 bases and the V segment lost 5 bases, leaving 3 bases of the junction unmatched. The CDR3 runs to 16 residues. CDR1 and CDR2 from the germline V gene are KGHDR and SFDVKD.

This clonotype has at least ten counts. V is TRBV11-2 and J is TRBJ2-2; 8 bases line up with TRBD2. Germline V gives CDR1 SGHAT, CDR2 FQNNGV. The length of the CDR3 is 15 residues. The ends lost 2 bases at V and 7 bases at J; junction bases unmatched: 6. CDR3 region: CASSLFGTSGGELFF. CDR3 nucleotides: TGTGCCAGCAGCTTATTCGGGACTAGTGGCGGGGAGCTGTTTTTT.

This clonotype was counted at least ten times. The V and J genes are TRBV9 and TRBJ2-7, with TRBD2 matching over 8 bases. Looked up from germline, CDR1 is SGDLS and CDR2 is YYNGEE. V lost 4 bases and J lost 2; bases outside the gene matches: 5. CDR3 size: 14 residues. The CDR3 loop is CASSPQGLAYEQYF. CDR3 DNA sequence: TGTGCCAGCAGCCCCCAGGGACTAGCCTACGAGCAGTACTTC.

This clonotype was found a few times. The V and J genes are TRBV18 and TRBJ1-4, with TRBD1 identical over 7 bases. Per germline, CDR1 KGHSH and CDR2 LQKENI. This CDR3 is 15 amino acids long. V lost 4 bases to trimming and J lost 8 bases; unmatched junction nucleotides: 10. CDR3 in amino acids: CASSLIQGPAEKLFF. In DNA form, the CDR3 reads TGTGCCAGCTCACTCATACAGGGGCCGGCCGAAAAACTGTTTTTT.

As regards this clonotype: A read error is possible here, since a much larger clone lies one base away. The chain combines TRBV28 with TRBJ1-2, with 7 bases fitting TRBD1. The CDR3 contains 12 residues. Germline V lookup: CDR1 MDHEN, CDR2 SYDVKM. With 6 bases clipped from V and 6 bases from J, the junction kept 4 bases outside the gene matches. The CDR3 DNA is TGTGCCAGCAGGGGACAGTCGGATGGCTACACCTTC. Amino acid sequence: CASRGQSDGYTF.

This clonotype was seen at least ten times. The chain combines TRBV20-1 with TRBJ1-1; no firm D call. The CDR3 totals 13 residues. Germline CDR1 reads DFQATT; CDR2 reads SNEGSKA (reference sequence). Trimming pared 3 bases from V and 6 bases from J, leaving 14 bases between. CDR3 protein: CSASRADDAEAFF. The CDR3 bases are TGCAGTGCTAGCCGGGCAGACGACGCTGAAGCTTTCTTT.

Many counts were recorded for this clonotype. The chain is built from TRBV10-3 and TRBJ2-2; TRBD2 matches 9 bases. V shed 6 bases and J 6 bases; nucleotides not matched to a gene: 11. The CDR3 extends over 16 amino acids. CDR1 is ENHRY and CDR2 is SYGVKD in the germline V gene. CDR3 protein: CAIRVAGGPSAGELFF. As DNA, the CDR3 is TGTGCCATCAGAGTGGCGGGAGGGCCTAGCGCCGGGGAGCTGTTTTTT.

This clonotype was recorded at least ten times. This chain links TRBV7-2 with TRBJ1-2; possibly TRBD1 for D (6 bases). The CDR3 extends over 13 amino acids. V was clipped by 4 bases and J by 10 bases, with 16 bases between them. Germline lookup yields CDR1 SGHTA and CDR2 FQGNSA. The CDR3 coding sequence is TGTGCCAGCAGCTCACAATACAGGGAACCCTACACCTTC. As protein: CASSSQYREPYTF.

This clonotype was recorded many times. This sequence joins TRBV30 and TRBJ1-1; possible D gene TRBD1, 6 bases. V lost 8 bases and J 1 base, leaving 11 bases between the germline ends. This CDR3 spans 12 amino acids. Germline-derived CDR1 and CDR2 are GTSNPN and SVGIG (reference sequence). The CDR3 sequence is CALQGPNTEAFF. The CDR3 DNA is TGTGCCCTACAGGGCCCGAACACTGAAGCTTTCTTT.

This clonotype has a count of ten or more. The chain has TRBV30 and TRBJ1-2; 8 positions match TRBD1. V shed 8 bases, J shed 3 bases, and the junction held 11 bases outside the gene matches. Germline CDR1 GTSNPN, CDR2 SVGIG (reference sequence). The CDR3 runs 14 residues. This CDR3 reads CAGAPPDRDYGYTF. The DNA of the CDR3 is TGTGCCGGGGCCCCCCCGGACAGGGACTATGGCTACACCTTC. The variable domain in full, with the rest retrieved from reference TRBV30 and TRBJ1-2, is SQTIHQWPATLVQPVGSPLSLECTVEGTSNPNLYWYRQAAGRGLQLLFYSVGIGQISSEVPQNLSASRPQDRQFILSSKKLLLSDSGFYLCAGAPPDRDYGYTFGSGTRLTVV.

In this sample, this clonotype turned up many times. The chain employs TRBV20-1 and TRBJ2-7, with 11 bases aligning to TRBD2. Germline V CDR1 and CDR2: DFQATT, SNEGSKA (reference sequence). V lost 5 bases and J lost 3; bases outside the gene matches: 9. The CDR3 has 15 residues. CDR3 sequence: CSARPLAGALYEQYF. As DNA, the CDR3 is TGCAGTGCTCGCCCACTAGCGGGAGCTCTCTACGAGCAGTACTTC.

This clonotype was found many times. V is TRBV3-1 and J is TRBJ2-2; TRBD2 matches at 8 bases. CDR3 length: 17 amino acids. The V gene's germline CDR1 is LGHDT and CDR2 YNNKEL (reference sequence). V lost 0 bases, J lost 1 base, and 4 bases stayed unmatched. CDR3 sequence (DNA): TGTGCCAGCAGCCAAGACGGTAGCGGGATGAACACCGGGGAGCTGTTTTTT. Protein product: CASSQDGSGMNTGELFF.

This clonotype was seen many times. The chain is built from TRBV6-2 or TRBV6-3 and TRBJ2-4, with TRBD1 matching over 8 bases. J gave up 8 bases and V 5 bases, and 8 bases lay outside the gene matches. Germline V gene sequence: CDR1 MNHEY, CDR2 SVGEGT. This CDR3 spans 14 amino acids. CDR3 bases: TGTGCCAGCAGTGGGGACGAACAGGGGGACATTCAGTACTTC. Translating gives CASSGDEQGDIQYF.

There are many counts of this clonotype. This rearrangement joins TRBV5-6 to TRBJ2-3; 8 nucleotides align to TRBD2. The trim removed 2 bases at V and 4 bases at J, leaving 6 bases unmatched. The CDR3 extends over 15 amino acids. The V gene's germline CDR1 is SGHDT and CDR2 YYEEEE. The CDR3: CASSLLRGGPDTQYF. Here the CDR3 DNA reads TGTGCCAGCAGCTTACTCCGGGGGGGCCCAGATACGCAGTATTTT.

This clonotype was observed at least ten times. The chain combines TRBV4-3 with TRBJ1-1, with D perhaps TRBD1 (5 bases). Germline V lookup: CDR1 LGHNA, CDR2 YSLEER. Trimming cost V 0 bases and J 4 bases, with 15 bases left between them. The CDR3 has 16 residues. In DNA form, the CDR3 reads TGCGCCAGCAGCCAAGATGGCACAGGCCGGGGCACTGAAGCTTTCTTT. Encoded protein: CASSQDGTGRGTEAFF.

This clonotype was counted ten times or more. J is TRBJ2-3 and V is TRBV6-5; 9 bases line up with TRBD1. Germline trimming cut 6 bases from V and 6 bases from J; bases unmatched to any gene: 7. The CDR3 totals 14 residues. The germline gives CDR1 MNHEY, CDR2 SVGAGI. The CDR3 protein is CASSRDREFDTQYF. The CDR3 coding sequence is TGTGCCAGCAGCCGGGACAGGGAATTTGATACGCAGTATTTT.

This clonotype occurred a few times. The V gene is TRBV9, the J gene TRBJ1-3; no clear D gene. CDR3 length: 14 residues. With 0 bases removed from V and 2 bases from J, the gap between germline ends came to 6 bases. Germline V gives CDR1 SGDLS, CDR2 YYNGEE. The CDR3 sequence is CASSVGVPGNTIYF. CDR3 DNA sequence: TGTGCCAGCAGCGTAGGTGTTCCTGGAAACACCATATATTTT.

This clonotype was detected ten times or more. CDR3 bases: TGCAGTGCACCACAGGGCTCTCTCTCCTACGAGCAGTACTTC. Protein sequence: CSAPQGSLSYEQYF. The J gene is TRBJ2-7, the V gene TRBV20-1; D is possibly TRBD1 (6 bases). Germline V gene sequence: CDR1 DFQATT, CDR2 SNEGSKA (reference sequence). This CDR3 is built from 14 residues. Trimming left V 6 bases short and J 0 bases short, with 15 bases between.

This clonotype was seen repeatedly, ten times or more. The genes are TRBV20-1 and TRBJ2-5; D is perhaps TRBD1 (6 bases). The germline gives CDR1 DFQATT, CDR2 SNEGSKA (reference sequence). The CDR3 consists of 14 residues. V gave up 1 base and J gave up 2 bases, with 11 bases separating them. The CDR3 region has the DNA TGCAGTGCTAGAGCGGGACAATTTCAAGAGACCCAGTACTTC. It codes for CSARAGQFQETQYF.

This clonotype was recorded at least ten times. The gene calls are TRBV10-3 and TRBJ2-7; D may be TRBD1 (6 bases). The CDR3 sequence is 12 residues long. Trimming took off 6 bases at V and 4 bases at J, with 10 bases between the two ends. The germline V gene has CDR1 ENHRY and CDR2 SYGVKD. CDR3 in DNA: TGTGCCATCAGCCCCGGACAGTACGAGCAGTACTTC. It encodes CAISPGQYEQYF.

This clonotype occurred many times. This chain uses TRBV7-9 with TRBJ2-5; 7 positions agree with TRBD2. From germline, CDR1 is SEHNR and CDR2 FQNEAQ (reference sequence). Trimming removed 5 bases from V and 5 bases from J; junction bases left unmatched: 11. The CDR3 length is 15 residues. The CDR3 here is CASSRLTSAGETQYF. The CDR3 region has the DNA TGTGCCAGCAGCCGTCTAACTAGCGCCGGCGAGACCCAGTACTTC.

This clonotype occurred many times. This rearrangement joins TRBV12-3 or TRBV12-4 to TRBJ2-1; D gene uncertain. Deletions cut 3 bases from V and 2 bases from J, with 11 bases between. The CDR3 spans 15 residues. The CDR3 loop is CASSFGGEPYNEQFF. DNA of the CDR3: TGTGCCAGCAGTTTTGGCGGCGAGCCCTACAATGAGCAGTTCTTC.

There are many counts of this clonotype. This chain links TRBV25-1 with TRBJ2-1, with 7 nucleotides matching TRBD2. Germline V CDR1 and CDR2: MGHDK, SYGVNS. Germline trimming cut 5 bases from V and 8 bases from J; bases unmatched to any gene: 6. The CDR3 covers 13 residues. Here the CDR3 reads CASSIGTNYEQFF. The DNA of the CDR3 is TGTGCCAGCAGTATCGGGACTAATTATGAGCAGTTCTTC.

This clonotype was picked up one time. This could be a read error, since a much larger clone is one nucleotide away. The V and J genes are TRBV29-1 and TRBJ2-7, with D tentatively TRBD1 or TRBD2 (5 bases each). Between the trimmed V and J ends, which lost 4 bases and 8 bases, there was a span of 15 bases. The CDR3 spans 12 residues. The germline CDR1 and CDR2 sequences are SQVTM and ANQGSEA. CDR3 loop: CSVAGAGYKQYF. The CDR3 DNA reads as TGCAGCGTTGCCGGGGCGGGTTACAAGCAGTACTTC.